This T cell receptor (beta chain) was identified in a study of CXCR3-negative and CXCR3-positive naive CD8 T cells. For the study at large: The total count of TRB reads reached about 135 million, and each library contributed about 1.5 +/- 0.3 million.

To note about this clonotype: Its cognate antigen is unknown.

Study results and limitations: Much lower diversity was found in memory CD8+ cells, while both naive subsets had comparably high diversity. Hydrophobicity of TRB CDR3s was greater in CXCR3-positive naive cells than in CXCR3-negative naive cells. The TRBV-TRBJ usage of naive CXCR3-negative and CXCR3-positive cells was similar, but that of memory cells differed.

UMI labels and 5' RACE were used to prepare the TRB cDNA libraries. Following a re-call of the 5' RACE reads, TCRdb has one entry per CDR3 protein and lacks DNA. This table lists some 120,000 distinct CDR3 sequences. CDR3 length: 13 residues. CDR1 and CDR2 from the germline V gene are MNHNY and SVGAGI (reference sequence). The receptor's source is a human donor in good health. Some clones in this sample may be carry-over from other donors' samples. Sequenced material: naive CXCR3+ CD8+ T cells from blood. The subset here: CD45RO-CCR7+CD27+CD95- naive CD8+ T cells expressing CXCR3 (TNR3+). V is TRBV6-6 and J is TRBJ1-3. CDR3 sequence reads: CTSSYSTGNTIYF.